The TCR beta chain under discussion was sequenced for a study of CD8+ T cells in alopecia areata. Reverse transcription of extracted RNA yielded cDNA, which provided the sequencing template. Sequencing used immunoSEQ multiplex PCR; TCRdb keeps in-frame clones, though not all of them. Of over 50,000 clones listed, approximately 45% are singletons. This CDR3 comprises 14 residues. V shed 5 bases and J 10 bases; nucleotides not matched to a gene: 9. Germline CDR1 is LNHNV and CDR2 is YYDKDF (reference sequence). The sequence was collected from a human donor with alopecia areata. The sequencing used CD8+ T cells sorted from blood, collected at week 0. The V call is TRBV15, the J call TRBJ1-5; TRBD1 matches at 9 bases. Here the CDR3 reads CATSGGTGTIPQHF. The CDR3 nucleotides are TGTGCCACCAGCGGCGGGACAGGGACAATCCCCCAGCATTTT.